These 2 T cell receptor beta chains were sequenced from one sample in a study of patients and donors after allogeneic stem cell transplantation. TCRdb re-called the RT-PCR reads through MiXCR, storing one row per CDR3 protein. Among 900,000 to 1,000,000 distinct CDR3 sequences listed, more than 15% were seen once. Sequencing used blood, either unsorted or a sorted T cell fraction (not recorded which). These receptors all come from a human donor who was either an allogeneic HSCT recipient or a stem cell or donor lymphocyte infusion donor (not recorded which). It is not recorded whose cells these are; they may come from a transplant donor.

V is TRBV27 and J is TRBJ2-3; D is ambiguous. With 5 bases removed from V and 4 bases from J, the gap between germline ends came to 10 bases. Germline V gene data show CDR1 as MNHEY and CDR2 as SMNVEV (reference sequence). The CDR3 totals 13 residues. CDR3 sequence (DNA): TGTGCCAGCAGTAAACGCCTCCCAGATACGCAGTATTTT. This codes for CASSKRLPDTQYF.

The rearrangement uses TRBV27 and TRBJ1-2; TRBD1 aligns across 11 bases. The CDR3 sequence is 12 residues long. With V trimmed by 8 bases and J by 7 bases, 3 bases remained unmatched. Germline values: CDR1 MNHEY, CDR2 SMNVEV (reference sequence). The chain's CDR3 is CASGQGAVGYTF. The DNA of the CDR3 is TGTGCCAGCGGACAGGGGGCAGTTGGCTACACCTTC.